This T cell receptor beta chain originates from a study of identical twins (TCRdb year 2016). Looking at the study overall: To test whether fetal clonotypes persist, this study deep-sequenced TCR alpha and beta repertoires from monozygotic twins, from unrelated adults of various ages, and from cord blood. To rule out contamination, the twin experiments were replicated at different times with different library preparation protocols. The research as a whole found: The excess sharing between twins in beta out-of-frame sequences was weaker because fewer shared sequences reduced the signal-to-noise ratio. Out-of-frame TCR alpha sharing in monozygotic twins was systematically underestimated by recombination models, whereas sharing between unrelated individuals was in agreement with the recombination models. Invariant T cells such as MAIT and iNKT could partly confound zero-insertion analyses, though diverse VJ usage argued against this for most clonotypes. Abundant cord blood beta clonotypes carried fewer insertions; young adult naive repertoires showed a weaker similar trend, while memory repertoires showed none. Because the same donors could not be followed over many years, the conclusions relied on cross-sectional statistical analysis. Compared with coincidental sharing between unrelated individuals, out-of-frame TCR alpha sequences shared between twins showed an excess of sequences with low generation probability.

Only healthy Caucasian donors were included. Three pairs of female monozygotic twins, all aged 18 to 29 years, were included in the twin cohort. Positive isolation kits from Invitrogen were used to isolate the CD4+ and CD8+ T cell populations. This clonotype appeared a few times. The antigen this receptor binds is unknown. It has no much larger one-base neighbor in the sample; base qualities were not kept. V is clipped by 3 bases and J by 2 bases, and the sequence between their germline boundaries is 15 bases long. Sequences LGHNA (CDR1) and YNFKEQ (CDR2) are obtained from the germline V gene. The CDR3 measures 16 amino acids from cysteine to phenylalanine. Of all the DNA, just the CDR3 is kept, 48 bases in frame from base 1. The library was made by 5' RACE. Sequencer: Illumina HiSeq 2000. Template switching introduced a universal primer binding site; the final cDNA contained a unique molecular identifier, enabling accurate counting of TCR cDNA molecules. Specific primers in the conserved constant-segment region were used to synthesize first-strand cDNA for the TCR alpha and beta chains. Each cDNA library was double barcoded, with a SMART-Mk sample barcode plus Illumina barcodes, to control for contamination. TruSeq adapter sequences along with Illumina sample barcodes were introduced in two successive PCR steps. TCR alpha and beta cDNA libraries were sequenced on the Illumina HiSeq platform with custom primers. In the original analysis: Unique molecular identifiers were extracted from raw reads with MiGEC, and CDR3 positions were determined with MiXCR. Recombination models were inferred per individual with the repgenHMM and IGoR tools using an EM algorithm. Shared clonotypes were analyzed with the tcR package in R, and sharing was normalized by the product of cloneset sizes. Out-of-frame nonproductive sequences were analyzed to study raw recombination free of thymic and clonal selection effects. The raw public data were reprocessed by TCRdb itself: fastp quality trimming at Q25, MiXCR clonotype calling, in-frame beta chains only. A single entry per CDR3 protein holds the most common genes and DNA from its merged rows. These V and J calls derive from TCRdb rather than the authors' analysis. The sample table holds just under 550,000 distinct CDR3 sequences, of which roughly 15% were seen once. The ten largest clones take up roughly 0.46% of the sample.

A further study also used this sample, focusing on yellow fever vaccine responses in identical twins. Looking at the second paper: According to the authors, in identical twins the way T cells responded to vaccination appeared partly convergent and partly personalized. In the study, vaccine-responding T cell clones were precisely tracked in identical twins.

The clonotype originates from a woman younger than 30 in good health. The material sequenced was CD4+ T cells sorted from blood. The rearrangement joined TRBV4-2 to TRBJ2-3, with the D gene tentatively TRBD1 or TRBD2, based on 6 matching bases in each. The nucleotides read TGTGCCAGCAGCCATTCCCGGGGGCCCAACACAGATACGCAGTATTTT. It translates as CASSHSRGPNTDTQYF.